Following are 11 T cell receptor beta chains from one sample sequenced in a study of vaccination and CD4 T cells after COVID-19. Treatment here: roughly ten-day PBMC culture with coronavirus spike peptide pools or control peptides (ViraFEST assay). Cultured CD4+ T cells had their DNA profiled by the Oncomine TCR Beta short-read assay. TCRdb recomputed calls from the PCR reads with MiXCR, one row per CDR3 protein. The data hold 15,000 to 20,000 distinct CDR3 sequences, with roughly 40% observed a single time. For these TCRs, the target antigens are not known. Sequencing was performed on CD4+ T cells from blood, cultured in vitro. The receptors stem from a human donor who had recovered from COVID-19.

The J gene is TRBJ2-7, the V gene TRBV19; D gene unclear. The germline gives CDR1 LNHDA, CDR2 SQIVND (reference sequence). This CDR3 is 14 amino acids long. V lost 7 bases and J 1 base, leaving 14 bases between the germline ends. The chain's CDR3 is CASTPTAKSYEQYF. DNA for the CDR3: TGTGCCAGTACCCCGACGGCAAAGTCCTACGAGCAGTACTTC.

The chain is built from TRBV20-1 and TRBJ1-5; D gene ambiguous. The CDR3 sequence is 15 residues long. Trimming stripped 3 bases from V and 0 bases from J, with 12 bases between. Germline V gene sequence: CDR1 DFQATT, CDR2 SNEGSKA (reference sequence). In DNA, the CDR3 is TGCAGTGCTAGGGAATACCCGGGTAGCAATCAGCCCCAGCATTTT. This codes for CSAREYPGSNQPQHF.

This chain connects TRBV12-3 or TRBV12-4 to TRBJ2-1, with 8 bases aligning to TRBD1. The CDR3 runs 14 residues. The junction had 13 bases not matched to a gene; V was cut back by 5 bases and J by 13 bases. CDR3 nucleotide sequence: TGTGCCAGCAGTGAAGCTTGGGGACAGGCGTCTCAGTTCTTC. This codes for CASSEAWGQASQFF.

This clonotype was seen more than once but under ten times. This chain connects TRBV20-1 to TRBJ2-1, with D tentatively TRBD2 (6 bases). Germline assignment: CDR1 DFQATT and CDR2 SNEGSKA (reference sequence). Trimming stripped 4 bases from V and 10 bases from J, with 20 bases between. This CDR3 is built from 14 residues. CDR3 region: CSATTPTSRVEQFF. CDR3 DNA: TGCAGTGCTACGACACCAACTAGCAGGGTCGAGCAGTTCTTC.

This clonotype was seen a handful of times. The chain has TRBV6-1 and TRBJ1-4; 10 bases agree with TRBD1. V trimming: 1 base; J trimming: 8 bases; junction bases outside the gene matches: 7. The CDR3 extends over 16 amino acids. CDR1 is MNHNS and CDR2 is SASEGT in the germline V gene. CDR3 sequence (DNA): TGTGCCAGCAGTGAAGTTGATGGGACAGGGGAGGAAAAACTGTTTTTT. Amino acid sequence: CASSEVDGTGEEKLFF.

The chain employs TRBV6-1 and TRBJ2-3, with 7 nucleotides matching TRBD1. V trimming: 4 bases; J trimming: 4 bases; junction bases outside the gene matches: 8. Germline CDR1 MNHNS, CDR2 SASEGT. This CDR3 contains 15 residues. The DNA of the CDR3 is TGTGCCAGCAGTGTCCCGACAGGGACCGCAGATACGCAGTATTTT. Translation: CASSVPTGTADTQYF.

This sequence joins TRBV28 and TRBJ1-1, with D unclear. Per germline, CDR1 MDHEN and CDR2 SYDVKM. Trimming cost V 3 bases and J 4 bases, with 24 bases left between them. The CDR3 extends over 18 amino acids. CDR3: CASSFSLGWGNGRTEAFF. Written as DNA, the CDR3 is TGTGCCAGCAGTTTCAGTCTCGGATGGGGTAATGGGCGCACTGAAGCTTTCTTT.

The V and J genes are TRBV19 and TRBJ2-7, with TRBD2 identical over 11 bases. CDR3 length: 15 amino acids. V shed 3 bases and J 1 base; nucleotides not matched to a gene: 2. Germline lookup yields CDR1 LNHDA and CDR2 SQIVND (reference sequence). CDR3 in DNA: TGTGCCAGTAGTATTGGGACTAGCGGATCCTACGAGCAGTACTTC. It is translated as CASSIGTSGSYEQYF.

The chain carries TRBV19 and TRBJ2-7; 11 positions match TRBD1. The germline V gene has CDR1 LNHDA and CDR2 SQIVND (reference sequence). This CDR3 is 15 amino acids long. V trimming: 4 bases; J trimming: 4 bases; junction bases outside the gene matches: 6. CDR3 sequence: CASSSSGQGVYEQYF. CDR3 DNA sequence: TGTGCCAGTAGTAGTTCGGGACAGGGGGTATACGAGCAGTACTTC.

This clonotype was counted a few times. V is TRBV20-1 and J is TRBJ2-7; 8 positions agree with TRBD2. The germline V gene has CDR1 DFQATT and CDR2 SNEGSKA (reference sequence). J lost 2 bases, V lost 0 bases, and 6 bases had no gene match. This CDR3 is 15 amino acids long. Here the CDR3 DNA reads TGCAGTGCTAGAGATCACGCGCGGGAGGCCTACGAGCAGTACTTC. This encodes CSARDHAREAYEQYF.

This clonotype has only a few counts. The CDR3, as DNA: TGCAGTGCTTCCGACAGGGCGCGCACAGATACGCAGTATTTT. Its protein is CSASDRARTDTQYF. This sequence joins TRBV20-1 and TRBJ2-3, with 7 bases that match TRBD1. V was clipped by 5 bases and J by 1 base; unmatched bases: 6. Germline CDR1 is DFQATT and CDR2 is SNEGSKA (reference sequence). The CDR3 sequence is 14 residues long.